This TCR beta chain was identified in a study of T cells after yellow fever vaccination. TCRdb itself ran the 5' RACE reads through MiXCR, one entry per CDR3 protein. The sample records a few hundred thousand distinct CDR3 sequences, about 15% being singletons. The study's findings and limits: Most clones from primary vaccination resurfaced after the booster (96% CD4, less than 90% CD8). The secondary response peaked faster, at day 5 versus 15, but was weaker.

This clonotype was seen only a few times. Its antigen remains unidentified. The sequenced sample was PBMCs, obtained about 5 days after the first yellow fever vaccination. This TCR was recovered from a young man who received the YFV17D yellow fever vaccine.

DNA for the CDR3: TGTGCCAGCAGAACGGGAGTCCGGGAGACCCAGTACTTC. This gives the protein CASRTGVRETQYF. This chain connects TRBV2 to TRBJ2-5, with a possible D match to TRBD2 (6 bases). The ends were cut back, 6 bases at V and 5 bases at J, with 13 bases in the middle. This CDR3 has 13 residues. CDR1 SNHLY and CDR2 FYNNEI come from the germline V gene.